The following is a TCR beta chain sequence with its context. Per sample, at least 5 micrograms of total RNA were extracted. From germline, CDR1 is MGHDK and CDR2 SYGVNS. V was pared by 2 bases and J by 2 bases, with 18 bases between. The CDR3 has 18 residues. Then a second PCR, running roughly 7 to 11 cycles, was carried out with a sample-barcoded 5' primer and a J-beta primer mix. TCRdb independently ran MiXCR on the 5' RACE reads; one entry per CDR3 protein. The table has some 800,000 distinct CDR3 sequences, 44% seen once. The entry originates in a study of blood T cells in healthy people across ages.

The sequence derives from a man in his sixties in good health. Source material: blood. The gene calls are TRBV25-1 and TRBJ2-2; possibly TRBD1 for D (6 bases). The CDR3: CASSELGSVRGNTGELFF. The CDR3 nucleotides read TGTGCCAGCAGTGAACTTGGGAGTGTCAGGGGAAACACCGGGGAGCTGTTTTTT. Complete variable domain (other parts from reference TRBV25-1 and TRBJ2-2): EADIYQTPRYLVIGTGKKITLECSQTMGHDKMYWYQQDPGMELHLIHYSYGVNSTEKGDLSSESTVSRIRTEHFPLTLESARPSHTSQYLCASSELGSVRGNTGELFFGEGSRLTVL.